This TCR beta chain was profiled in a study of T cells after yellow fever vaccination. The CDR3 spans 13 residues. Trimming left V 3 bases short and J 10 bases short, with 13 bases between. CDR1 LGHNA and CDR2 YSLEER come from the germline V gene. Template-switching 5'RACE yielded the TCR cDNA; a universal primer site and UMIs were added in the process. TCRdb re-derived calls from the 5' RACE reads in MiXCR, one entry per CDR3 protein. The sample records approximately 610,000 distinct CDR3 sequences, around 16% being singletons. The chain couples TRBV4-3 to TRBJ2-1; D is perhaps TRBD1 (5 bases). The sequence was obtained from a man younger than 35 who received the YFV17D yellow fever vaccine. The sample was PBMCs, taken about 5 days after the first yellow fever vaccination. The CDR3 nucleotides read TGCGCCAGCAGCCAGAGCAGGGAATCGGAGCAGTTCTTC. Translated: CASSQSRESEQFF.